This T cell receptor beta chain was sequenced during a study of shared clonotypes between healthy human individuals. Overall study: With ages of 18 to 49, the donors were a couple of women and a few men. Study results and limitations: Only blood samples were collected, and tissue repertoires likely differ. Clonotypes shared by all four sorted-subset donors had higher generation probabilities than non-shared clonotypes.

After removal of 2 bases from V and 4 bases from J, the junction contained 8 bases not matched to a gene. CDR1 is MNHEY, CDR2 SVGAGI, per germline. This CDR3 has 15 amino acids. This clone was counted between two and nine times. Its target is not known. Clones were read by immunoSEQ multiplex PCR, and TCRdb kept only the in-frame ones, dropping some. Of a few million clones listed, roughly 95% are singletons. Sequenced: naive CD4+ T cells sorted from blood. The sample's subset: CD45RA+ positively selected. This chain uses TRBV6-5 with TRBJ2-7; 7 bases agree with TRBD2. The source is a man between 18 and 29 years old in good health. The CDR3 reads CASSYSSAGEYEQYF. CDR3 nucleotides: TGTGCCAGCAGTTACAGTTCGGCGGGAGAATACGAGCAGTACTTC.